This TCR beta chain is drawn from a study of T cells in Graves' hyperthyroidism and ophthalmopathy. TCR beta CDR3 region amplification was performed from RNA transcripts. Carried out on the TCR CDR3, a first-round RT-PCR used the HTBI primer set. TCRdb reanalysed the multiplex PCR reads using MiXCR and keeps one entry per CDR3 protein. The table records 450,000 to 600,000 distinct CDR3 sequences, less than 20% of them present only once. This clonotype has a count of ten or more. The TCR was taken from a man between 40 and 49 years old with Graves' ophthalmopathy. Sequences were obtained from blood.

The chain's CDR3 is CASTPDSNEQFF. CDR3 coding DNA: TGTGCCAGTACTCCGGACTCCAATGAGCAGTTCTTC. The chain couples TRBV2 to TRBJ2-1; tentative D call: TRBD2 (5 bases). V was clipped by 9 bases and J by 6 bases, with 12 bases between them. The CDR3 sequence is 12 residues long. Germline V CDR1 and CDR2: SNHLY, FYNNEI.